The present T cell receptor (beta chain) was sequenced within a study of cytomegalovirus exposure and HLA in healthy donors. Overall study findings and caveats: Exclusion as indistinguishable affected some V segments, including TRBV6-2 and TRBV6-3. Both high specificity and high sensitivity reportedly marked the classifier's diagnosis of cytomegalovirus status. Rarity marked most TCR sequences, yet some public TCRs occurred in many donors.

Vbeta (60) and Jbeta (13) primers were used in the PCR. Libraries were prepared by immunoSEQ multiplex PCR; TCRdb keeps only in-frame clonotypes and omits some of them. The repertoire consists of some 90,000 clones, with 81% occurring once and the leading ten covering 9% to 12%. A remark on this clone: Its target is unknown.

This CDR3 has 14 residues. V was shortened by 2 bases and J by 4 bases, with 12 bases between the two germline ends. Germline loops: CDR1 SGDLS, CDR2 YYNGEE. This sequence joins TRBV9 and TRBJ1-1, with a weak D call TRBD1 (5 bases). Material: PBMCs. The source of this sequence is a human donor in good health. The CDR3 spells CASSVRAGSTEAFF. The CDR3 coding sequence is TGTGCCAGCAGCGTCAGGGCCGGTAGCACTGAAGCTTTCTTT.